The 17 T cell receptor beta chains below come from one sample, sequenced in a study of T cell responses to AZD1222 COVID-19 vaccine. TCRdb's copy holds only in-frame clones and misses some; the assay was immunoSEQ multiplex PCR. The sample has about 150,000 clones, about 89% seen once; the top ten hold around 8%. This sample comprised peripheral blood, obtained 28 days after the second dose of the MenACWY control vaccine. The receptors stem from an adult who received the MenACWY meningococcal vaccine as a control.

The chain joins TRBV2 to TRBJ1-5, with D uncertain. The CDR3 totals 14 residues. Germline V lookup: CDR1 SNHLY, CDR2 FYNNEI. V gave up 7 bases and J gave up 1 base, with 11 bases separating them. The CDR3 DNA sequence: TGTGCCAGCAATTGGGCCGGGAGCAATCAGCCCCAGCATTTT. It codes for CASNWAGSNQPQHF.

CDR3: CASSSHQGNTEAFF. The CDR3 DNA follows: TGTGCCAGCAGCTCCCATCAAGGGAACACTGAAGCTTTCTTT. The chain is built from TRBV7-8 and TRBJ1-1; no clear D. Germline V lookup: CDR1 SGHVS, CDR2 FQNEAQ. This CDR3 region has 14 residues. V shed 4 bases and J shed 1 base, with 10 bases lying between them.

The chain links TRBV3-1 (or the pseudogene TRBV3-2) to TRBJ2-5; TRBD2 aligns across 8 bases. Losses at the gene ends were 4 bases for V and 4 bases for J; bases not matched to a gene: 8. CDR1 LGHDT and CDR2 YNNKEL come from the germline V gene (reference sequence). The CDR3 loop spans 15 amino acids. CDR3 loop: CASSPQREKGETQYF. The CDR3 DNA follows: TGTGCCAGCAGCCCCCAGCGGGAGAAGGGAGAGACCCAGTACTTC.

The J gene is TRBJ1-2, the V gene TRBV11-2; no firm D call. The germline V gene has CDR1 SGHAT and CDR2 FQNNGV. The CDR3 consists of 14 residues. The V end was cut by 3 bases, the J end by 4 bases, with 12 bases between. The CDR3 DNA reads TGTGCCAGCAGCTTGAAGGGTACTGCCTATGGCTACACCTTC. The encoded protein is CASSLKGTAYGYTF.

The rearrangement links TRBV19 to TRBJ2-7; D could derive from TRBD1 or TRBD2 (5 bases each). CDR1 is LNHDA, CDR2 SQIVND, per germline (reference sequence). V lost 11 bases and J lost 4, with 18 bases in between. The CDR3 has 13 amino acids. CDR3 residues: CAQARGRAYEQYF. The CDR3 coding sequence is TGTGCCCAAGCTCGGGGCAGGGCATACGAGCAGTACTTC.

The V call is TRBV2, the J call TRBJ1-2; TRBD1 aligns across 8 bases. Germline CDR1 is SNHLY and CDR2 is FYNNEI. The CDR3 loop spans 14 amino acids. V lost 1 base, J lost 4 bases, and 2 bases stayed unmatched. The CDR3 is CASSEVTGAYGYTF. DNA for the CDR3: TGTGCCAGCAGTGAAGTGACAGGGGCCTATGGCTACACCTTC.

V gene TRBV12-3 or TRBV12-4 combines with J gene TRBJ1-1, with D unclear. The ends were cut back, 8 bases at V and 3 bases at J, with 7 bases in the middle. The length of the CDR3 is 11 residues. Here the CDR3 reads CASCGYTEAFF. The CDR3 nucleotides read TGTGCCAGCTGTGGGTACACTGAAGCTTTCTTT.

V and J are TRBV5-4 and TRBJ1-1, with TRBD1 identical over 8 bases. The J segment lost 4 bases and the V segment lost 4 bases, leaving 3 bases of the junction unmatched. In germline, CDR1 is SGHNT, CDR2 YYREEE (reference sequence). The CDR3 is made up of 13 amino acids. The CDR3 DNA sequence: TGTGCCAGCAGCCTTACAGGGGGCACTGAAGCTTTCTTT. It specifies CASSLTGGTEAFF.

CDR3 DNA sequence: TGTGCCAGCAGTTACACCTACAGGGGTGAATCTGGCGAGCAGTACTTC. Its protein is CASSYTYRGESGEQYF. The rearrangement joins TRBV6-5 to TRBJ2-7, with 7 nucleotides matching TRBD1. This CDR3 spans 16 amino acids. Losses at the gene ends were 2 bases for V and 6 bases for J; bases not matched to a gene: 13. Germline V lookup: CDR1 MNHEY, CDR2 SVGAGI.

The V and J genes are TRBV12-2 and TRBJ2-2. TRBV12-2 is tagged as a pseudogene. The length of the CDR3 is 11 residues. The CDR3 DNA reads TGTGCAAGTCGCTTGAACGGGGAGCTGTTTTTT. This gives the protein CASRLNGELFF.

CDR3: CATSPLLTAGELFF. The DNA of the CDR3 is TGTGCCACCAGCCCTCTTTTAACCGCCGGGGAGCTGTTTTTT. The rearrangement links TRBV15 to TRBJ2-2; D unclear. Germline V gene data show CDR1 as LNHNV and CDR2 as YYDKDF (reference sequence). CDR3 length: 14 amino acids. Trimming took 5 bases from V and 6 from J, leaving 13 bases between them.

The gene calls are TRBV7-8 and TRBJ2-3; 8 nucleotides align to TRBD2. This CDR3 contains 14 residues. V lost 4 bases, J lost 8 bases, and 8 bases stayed unmatched. Per germline, CDR1 SGHVS and CDR2 FQNEAQ. CDR3: CASSSGGGMATQYF. The CDR3, as DNA: TGTGCCAGCAGCTCGGGCGGGGGGATGGCTACGCAGTATTTT.

Only one count was recorded for this clone. The chain couples TRBV2 to TRBJ2-7; D gene uncertain. V lost 7 bases and J lost 7, with 20 bases in between. Germline V gene data show CDR1 as SNHLY and CDR2 as FYNNEI. This CDR3 comprises 14 residues. CDR3 amino acids: CASIPSGPPGEQYF. The CDR3 bases are TGTGCCAGCATTCCCTCCGGGCCCCCTGGTGAGCAGTACTTC.

The chain has TRBV10-3 and TRBJ1-2, with D possibly being TRBD1 (5 bases). The CDR3 runs 11 residues. The V gene lost 10 bases and the J gene lost 8 bases, with 14 bases spanning the gap. The germline CDR1 and CDR2 sequences are ENHRY and SYGVKD. Here the CDR3 reads CASWDGSGYTF. Written as DNA, the CDR3 is TGTGCCAGCTGGGACGGGTCCGGCTACACCTTC.

This clone was counted between two and nine times. The V and J genes are TRBV7-9 and TRBJ2-7; TRBD1 matches 8 bases. After removal of 0 bases from V and 6 bases from J, the junction contained 7 bases not matched to a gene. The CDR3 totals 15 residues. The V gene's germline CDR1 is SEHNR and CDR2 FQNEAQ (reference sequence). In DNA form, the CDR3 reads TGTGCCAGCAGCTTAGCCGGGACAGGTGGCCTCGAGCAGTACTTC. Protein sequence: CASSLAGTGGLEQYF.

This chain links TRBV11-2 with TRBJ2-2; D is undetermined. Germline V gives CDR1 SGHAT, CDR2 FQNNGV. The germline V and J ends were trimmed by 1 base and 1 base, with 10 bases remaining between them. The CDR3 extends over 16 amino acids. The CDR3 DNA reads TGTGCCAGCAGCTTAGTCGGGTGGGGGAACACCGGGGAGCTGTTTTTT. Translated, it gives CASSLVGWGNTGELFF.

The chain has TRBV7-9 and TRBJ1-3; D not resolved. Trimming shortened V by 2 bases and J by 0 bases, and 11 bases separated the two germline ends. This CDR3 contains 16 residues. The germline V gene encodes CDR1 SEHNR and CDR2 FQNEAQ (reference sequence). In DNA, the CDR3 is TGTGCCAGCAGCTTATCCCCCAAGAGCTCTGGAAACACCATATATTTT. It codes for CASSLSPKSSGNTIYF.